Below, one T cell receptor (beta chain) is given with its context. These data belong to a study of blood T cell repertoires in COVID-19. Study summary: From the United States, Italy and Spain came samples of acute and convalescent COVID-19. Sources were T cells, B-cell-depleted T cells, or PBMCs; the material itself was cDNA or gDNA.

Authors' methods: Scientists estimated how many nucleated cells there were by amplifying reference gene primers. Sequencing used immunoSEQ multiplex PCR; TCRdb keeps in-frame clones, though not all of them. Clonal size and the V and J genes are those of that table, whereas D and trimming came from the DNA. The sample carries roughly 220,000 clones, about nine tenths recorded once. Trimming removed 2 bases from V and 2 bases from J; junction bases left unmatched: 8. This CDR3 has 17 residues. Germline V gene sequence: CDR1 GTSNPN, CDR2 SVGIG (reference sequence). The chain is built from TRBV30 and TRBJ1-6, with 8 bases lining up with TRBD1. The sample consisted of peripheral blood. This TCR was recovered from a man aged 30-40 years who had recovered from COVID-19. The CDR3 here is CAWSFETGGAYNSPLHF. CDR3 DNA sequence: TGTGCCTGGAGTTTTGAAACAGGGGGAGCCTATAATTCACCCCTCCACTTT.